The sequence of this T cell receptor (beta chain) was determined in a study of shared clonotypes between healthy human individuals (TCRdb year 2020). Study-level background: The cohort included three men and a couple of women between 18 and 49 years of age. Per donor, three plates each were used for CD4 naive and CD4 memory, two for CD8 naive, and one for CD8 memory. The study deeply sequenced blood TCR repertoires of five healthy adults to estimate repertoire size and the extent of clonotype sharing between individuals. Different laboratories and diverse techniques were used to prepare libraries and sequence TCR repertoires, to increase sequencing depth and limit assay-specific biases. Per donor, leukapheresis produced somewhere between about 0.85 and 10 billion PBMCs.

The donors were healthy, HIV-negative adults with no recently reported acute infections or vaccinations. Every donor was a Caucasian adult living in Nashville, Tennessee, USA. CD4+ T cells were enriched by magnetic negative selection, after which naive cells were positively selected on CD45RA and the negative fraction was taken as the memory subset. Blood was obtained by leukapheresis, after which PBMCs were separated by Ficoll-Histopaque density gradient centrifugation and cryopreserved in liquid nitrogen vapor phase. Analytical flow cytometry was used to check the purity and quantity of each magnetically sorted T cell population. Genomic DNA was isolated from each sorted fraction and quantified by UV absorbance on a Nanodrop 2000c. Overall results and qualifications from the work: Only blood was sampled, and tissue TCR repertoires likely differ from those in blood. Pairwise subsampling led to the expectation that sequencing depth would affect the degree of clonotype sharing among donors. When a few donors were compared, the shared fraction of clonotypes was 5% to 6.5% for naive CD4, more than 3% for naive CD8, 2.3% for memory CD4, and roughly 0.4% for memory CD8. Naive subsets generally had larger estimated clonotype richness than memory subsets. Compared with non-shared clonotypes, clonotypes shared by all four sorted-subset donors had higher generation probabilities. Even with the large sequencing depth, rarefaction of the sorted-subset datasets indicated that sequencing was incomplete. The small number of donors limited the genetic and exposure-history diversity represented.

As for this clone: Its antigen specificity is not known. There are no base qualities to consult, and no much larger clone falls within one base.

Using the deep immunoSEQ assay, multiplex PCR amplified TCR CDR3 regions from genomic DNA. Extracted genomic DNA from each cell subset was spread evenly across all wells of several immunoSEQ 96-well plates, with each plate serving as a replicate. For sorted subsets, each replicate PCR was loaded with roughly 0.2 ug genomic DNA, equivalent to 25,000 to 35,000 T cell genomes. Purified libraries were measured with a Qubit 3.0 fluorometer, size-checked on a Bioanalyzer 2100, and measured again with the KAPA Library Quantification kit. Every immunoSEQ 96-well plate was sequenced on a separate single-read 150-cycle Illumina NextSeq 550 flow cell. Per the original workflow: Because the immunoSEQ output held only junctional sequences and lacked quality scores, the filtering could not match the filtering applied to full-length reads. Sequences were annotated with PyIR, a Python wrapper for IgBLAST v1.9, using IMGT germline references to assign V/J genes and CDR3. Reads were filtered out if the reads had weak V/J assignments (E-value above 1e-6), no CDR3, stop codons, out-of-frame junctions, or ambiguous translated residues. A V3J clonotype was defined by an identical inferred V gene, J gene, and CDR3 amino acid sequence. To compute the percentage overlap between repertoires, the number of shared unique clonotypes was divided by the size of the smaller repertoire. RTK rarefaction, the Chao1 estimator, and Recon v2.1 estimates of unobserved clonotypes were used to assess repertoire richness. For all TCRbeta clonotypes obtained by the gDNA method from several donors, generation probabilities were computed with OLGA. Entries here come from immuneACCESS through TCRdb and include only in-frame sequences with V and J called. Some clones fail to appear in such tables; in the studies checked, an unresolved V gene covers under half of the shortfall, and the cause of the remainder is unknown. V and J calls and clone size follow that table, whereas D and trimming were derived from the DNA. This sample gives around 600,000 clones in total; around 97% of them show up just once. The ten largest clones add up to about 0.06% of the sample.

This receptor was obtained from a woman younger than 45 in good health. Sequenced sample: naive CD4+ T cells sorted from blood. The cell subset or site label for this specimen denotes: CD45RA+ positively selected.

The CDR3 protein sequence reads: CASTPLAGGRGEQFF. The DNA reads TGTGCCAGCACCCCTCTAGCGGGAGGGCGGGGTGAGCAGTTCTTC. The chain links TRBV27 with TRBJ2-1; 12 junctional bases match TRBD2. CDR1 is given as MNHEY and CDR2 as SMNVEV, both from the germline V gene (reference sequence). Unmatched junction bases come to 10, with V trimmed by 7 bases and J by 9 bases. The CDR3, cysteine through phenylalanine, is 15 amino acids long. The DNA shown is the 45-base CDR3, in frame from base 1.